Shown below are 7 T cell receptor beta chains from a single sample sequenced in a study of blood T cell repertoires in COVID-19. TCRdb keeps only in-frame clones here, not all; method: immunoSEQ multiplex PCR. The sample includes more than 15,000 clones, around 88% of them seen just once. Sequences were obtained from peripheral blood. These receptors all come from a woman aged 55-69 years with active COVID-19.

This chain uses TRBV7-3 with TRBJ2-4, with a weak D call TRBD1 (7 bases). Trimming removed 4 bases from V and 7 bases from J, with 14 bases in between. Looked up from germline, CDR1 is SGHTA and CDR2 is FQGTGA. This CDR3 has 14 residues. The CDR3 DNA is TGTGCCAGCAGCTCAGGGGGGATAGGGAACATTCAGTACTTC. Its translation is CASSSGGIGNIQYF.

The rearrangement uses TRBV7-8 and TRBJ1-1, with D hard to call. The V end lost 4 bases, the J end lost 1 base, and 13 bases lay between the germline ends. The CDR3 has 15 residues. Per germline, CDR1 SGHVS and CDR2 FQNEAQ. The CDR3 bases are TGTGCCAGCAGCTCCTTTGGGCAGACGAACACTGAAGCTTTCTTT. This codes for CASSSFGQTNTEAFF.

This sequence joins TRBV5-1 and TRBJ1-6; no firm D call. This CDR3 comprises 16 residues. The V and J ends lost 0 bases and 3 bases respectively, with 10 bases between them. Germline V CDR1 and CDR2: SGHRS, YFSETQ. CDR3 coding DNA: TGCGCCAGCAGCTTGGACGCAGGCGACTATAATTCACCCCTCCACTTT. This sequence encodes CASSLDAGDYNSPLHF.

The rearrangement uses TRBV5-1 and TRBJ2-5, with 8 bases lining up with TRBD1. The CDR3 sequence is 15 residues long. V trimming: 4 bases; J trimming: 13 bases; junction bases outside the gene matches: 18. Germline assignment: CDR1 SGHRS and CDR2 YFSETQ. The CDR3 nucleotides are TGCGCCAGCAGCGAACCCGGGACAGGCTCCTTCGAACTGTACTTC. It yields the protein CASSEPGTGSFELYF.

This clone was recorded only once. The chain has TRBV9 and TRBJ2-7; no firm D call. The CDR3 extends over 13 amino acids. V dropped 2 bases and J dropped 4 bases, with 10 bases sitting between them. The germline V gene encodes CDR1 SGDLS and CDR2 YYNGEE. CDR3 amino acids: CASSVRTGYEQYF. CDR3 DNA: TGTGCCAGCAGCGTTCGCACGGGTTACGAGCAGTACTTC.

The chain links TRBV6-6 to TRBJ1-2, with 7 positions matching TRBD1. J lost 8 bases, V lost 6 bases, and 18 bases had no gene match. The CDR3 is 16 residues long. CDR1 and CDR2 (germline): MNHNY, SVGAGI (reference sequence). This CDR3 reads CASSRGQERIPGGYTF. The CDR3 DNA sequence: TGTGCCAGCAGCCGAGGACAGGAGAGGATCCCCGGGGGCTACACCTTC.

The rearrangement links TRBV10-2 to TRBJ2-7; a weak D match, TRBD1 (6 bases). The V gene lost 8 bases and the J gene lost 1 base, with 15 bases spanning the gap. Germline-derived CDR1 and CDR2 are WSHSY and SAAADI. This CDR3 is built from 14 residues. The chain's CDR3 is CASLRTASSYEQYF. Here the CDR3 DNA reads TGCGCCAGCTTAAGGACAGCAAGTTCCTACGAGCAGTACTTC.